This TCR beta chain was observed in a study of prognosis after radiotherapy for stage I lung cancer listed by TCRdb under 2021. Regarding the study in general: Between April 2018 and January 2019, roughly 18 patients with stage I NSCLC were enrolled in Nanjing, China. The study sequenced approximately 40 blood samples from around 19 patients, one before and one after SBRT per patient. Peripheral blood TCR beta repertoires were profiled in stage I NSCLC patients before and after stereotactic body radiotherapy, and the study then linked these repertoires to distant failure. In about 15 patients the disease was a newly diagnosed primary stage I lung tumor, whereas about 5 had oligometastatic NSCLC following surgical resection of the primary tumor. Four of the 19 patients developed distant metastases after SBRT, at a median of about 7 months; the other 15 showed no significant progression. Every patient was regarded as medically inoperable, because of comorbidities in some twelve cases and refusal of surgery in several cases. The cohort comprised 10 to 15 men and several women with a median age of around 74 years, ranging from about 53 to 90 years. Using image-guided IMRT or VMAT, SBRT was delivered in 3 to 5 fractions at a biologically effective dose of at least 100 Gy. On tumor histology, eleven to twelve patients had adenocarcinoma and several had squamous cell carcinoma. No patient received concurrent therapy alongside SBRT.

The TCR beta CDR3 region was amplified from genomic DNA by two rounds of multiplex PCR. In the first round of PCR, primers specific to each TRBV and TRBJ gene were used, and the primer sequences are filed in Chinese patent CN105087789A. Universal primers were used in the second round of PCR. The Roche High Pure PCR Template Preparation Kit was used to extract genomic DNA from frozen PBMCs. An Illumina HiSeq 3000 was used to sequence the libraries paired-end with 151 bp reads. The paper's processing steps were these. Raw reads lacking the multiplex PCR primer sequences were removed with CutAdapt. High-quality paired reads were merged into contigs with PEAR. By aligning each contig to reference sequences, MiXCR assigned the TRB V, D and J gene segments to that contig. CDR3 sequences were clustered by base quality and sequence similarity to remove sequencing errors. Diversity was calculated as Shannon entropy divided by the natural log of the number of productive TCR sequences. To get clonality, Shannon entropy was divided by the natural log of the number of unique clonotypes, and that result was subtracted from one. The Youden index of ROC curves was used to select progression-free survival cut-offs for repertoire metrics, and analyses were performed in R 3.5.3. TCRdb passed the public sequencing reads through fastp at Q25 and MiXCR, retaining productive beta sequences. Rows merge per CDR3 protein into single entries with the most common DNA and genes. What appears here as the V and J calls and clone size reflects TCRdb's work, not the paper's. This sample lists 12,000 to 15,000 distinct CDR3 sequences; about two fifths were detected once. Around two fifths of the sample goes to the ten largest clones.

No patient had a history of other malignancies or prior chemotherapy or radiotherapy, and all had node-negative disease on CT and PET/CT. About 6 milliliters of peripheral venous blood were drawn into EDTA tubes at each of two time points. PBMCs were isolated by Ficoll-Paque Plus density-gradient centrifugation. Samples were stored at -80°C immediately after collection until analysis. On this clonotype itself: Its antigen specificity is not known. One junction end does not reproduce the germline sequence, and a read error may be involved.

CDR1 and CDR2 are read off the germline V gene as MDHEN and SYDVKM. The CDR3 goes from the cysteine to the phenylalanine over 14 residues. This entry keeps only the CDR3 DNA: 42 bases, framed from base 1. The paper as a whole reports these results and caveats: All reported P values were unadjusted for multiple comparisons. Post-SBRT Shannon entropy and its change from baseline were lower in patients who developed distant metastases; baseline Shannon entropy was not associated with metastases. A decrease in unique TCR clone counts was observed after SBRT (median around 10,000 before versus several thousand after; Wilcoxon paired P=0.011). Tumor specificity of expanded TCR clones was not determined. Limitations of the study included a small cohort and short follow-up, and the study findings need independent validation. TRBV and TRBJ usage frequencies reportedly varied with metastasis status, involving two V genes at baseline and several V and two J genes after SBRT.

The sample in question was PBMCs, obtained before or after stereotactic body radiation therapy (not recorded which). This receptor was taken from a donor at least 50 years old with non-small cell lung cancer. The V and J segments used are TRBV28 and TRBJ2-2; a tentative D call is TRBD2 (5 bases match). The DNA sequence is as follows: TGTGACAGCAGTTCACCCGAGGGCACCGGGGAGCTGTTTTTT. It specifies CDSSSPEGTGELFF.